This record concerns one TCR beta chain sequence. Libraries were prepared by immunoSEQ multiplex PCR; TCRdb keeps only in-frame clonotypes and omits some of them. This table has over 130,000 clones, nearly 80% appearing once. This record belongs to a study of blood T cell repertoires in COVID-19. This CDR3 spans 15 amino acids. V was clipped by 1 base and J by 0 bases; unmatched bases: 3. The V gene's germline CDR1 is GTSNPN and CDR2 SVGIG (reference sequence). The sequenced sample consisted of PBMCs or T cells enriched from blood (not recorded which). The chain recombines TRBV30 with TRBJ2-1; 7 bases match TRBD1. This receptor was identified in a woman aged 45-59 years who had recovered from COVID-19. CDR3 protein: CAWSGGTVSYNEQFF. The CDR3 DNA follows: TGTGCCTGGAGTGGGGGGACAGTCTCCTACAATGAGCAGTTCTTC.